These T cell receptor beta chains were read from a single sample in a study of blood T cell repertoires in COVID-19. Generated by immunoSEQ multiplex PCR, the TCRdb table keeps only in-frame clones and is missing some. The data show under 95,000 clones, approximately 85% seen once. The sample consisted of peripheral blood. The receptors here all came from a human donor in a cohort sampled during active COVID-19. Each CDR3 is given with its conserved first and last residue. D genes are given only for firm matches. The listing skips clone size in some rows; elsewhere it reads once, few, many or a size class.

size	V	D	J	DNA	CDR3
-	TRBV5-4	-	TRBJ2-2	TGTGCCAGCAGCCCCCATCGGGACACCGGGGAGCTGTTTTTT	CASSPHRDTGELFF
-	TRBV19	TRBD1	TRBJ2-3	TGTGCCAGTAGCCCGGACAGGGTGCCCACAGATACGCAGTATTTT	CASSPDRVPTDTQYF
-	TRBV3-1/TRBV3-2	TRBD1	TRBJ1-5	TGTGCCAGCAGCTACGGGACAGGGGGTACTCAGCCCCAGCATTTT	CASSYGTGGTQPQHF
-	TRBV6-5	TRBD1	TRBJ2-5	TGTGCCAGCAAACCGCCTACAGGGGTCCAAGAGACCCAGTACTTC	CASKPPTGVQETQYF
few	TRBV4-2	-	TRBJ2-1	TGTGCCAGCAGCCAATGGGAATCGTGGGGGCGAGGGTACAATGAGCAGTTCTTC	CASSQWESWGRGYNEQFF
-	TRBV6-2/TRBV6-3	TRBD2	TRBJ2-5	TGTGCCAGCAGTGCGGGGGGCTCAGAGACCCAGTACTTC	CASSAGGSETQYF
-	TRBV2	TRBD2	TRBJ2-3	TGTGCCAGCAGGGGCGGGAGCCCCACAGATACGCAGTATTTT	CASRGGSPTDTQYF
-	TRBV7-2	TRBD1	TRBJ2-3	TGTGCCAGCAGCTTAGCAGTTGGCGGAACAGGGGCAGATACGCAGTATTTT	CASSLAVGGTGADTQYF
few	TRBV6-2/TRBV6-3	-	TRBJ1-5	TGTGCCAGCAGTTACTCAGGACAGCTTATAGCGGGGCATTTT	CASSYSGQLIAGHF
-	TRBV5-1	-	TRBJ1-1	TGCGCCAGCAGCTTGGAGGCAGGGCAAACTGAAGCTTTCTTT	CASSLEAGQTEAFF
-	TRBV30	TRBD1	TRBJ2-3	TGTGCCTGGAGTGTACAGGGCAGGGGGCTGCGAGATACGCAGTATTTT	CAWSVQGRGLRDTQYF
-	TRBV5-1	-	TRBJ2-5	TGCGCCAGCAGCTTGGGGCAGTCAGAAGAGACCCAGTACTTC	CASSLGQSEETQYF
-	TRBV15	TRBD2	TRBJ2-1	TGTGCCACCAGCAGAGTGGATAAGCGGGGACCCTACAATGAGCAGTTCTTC	CATSRVDKRGPYNEQFF
-	TRBV5-4	TRBD2	TRBJ2-1	TGTGCCAGCAGCTTGGTGCCTAGCGGGAGTGGTGAGCAGTTCTTC	CASSLVPSGSGEQFF
once	TRBV30	TRBD2	TRBJ2-7	TGTGCCTGGAGTGGAGCGGGGGACGAGCAGTACTTC	CAWSGAGDEQYF
-	TRBV28	-	TRBJ2-3	TGTGGGGCGGGGGCCGACACCGATACGCAGTATTTT	CGAGADTDTQYF
-	TRBV5-5	-	TRBJ1-4	TGTGCCAGCAGCCCCGACTTTGGAGAAAAACTGTTTTTT	CASSPDFGEKLFF
-	TRBV24-1	-	TRBJ1-1	TGTGCCACCAGTGATTTGACGGGCACTGAAGCTTTCTTT	CATSDLTGTEAFF
-	TRBV12-3/TRBV12-4	TRBD1	TRBJ1-2	TGTGCCAGCAGCCGGGACAGCGCCTATGGCTACACCTTC	CASSRDSAYGYTF
-	TRBV4-2	-	TRBJ1-4	TGTGCCAGCAGCCAATCTCTGACAGCTCGAAATGAAAAACTGTTTTTT	CASSQSLTARNEKLFF
-	TRBV28	TRBD2	TRBJ2-1	TGTGCCAGCAGTTTGGGACTAGCGGGAGGGAGGTTGGGTGAGCAGTTCTTC	CASSLGLAGGRLGEQFF
-	TRBV2	-	TRBJ1-1	TGTGCCAGCCCCCCCGAGGAAGGTGAAGCTTTCTTT	CASPPEEGEAFF
-	TRBV5-5	-	TRBJ2-7	TGTGCCAGCAGCTTGAGCGGCGGGTTCTACGAGCAGTACTTC	CASSLSGGFYEQYF
-	TRBV3-1/TRBV3-2	TRBD1	TRBJ1-5	TGTGCCAGCAGCCACACAGGGGGGGATCAGCCCCAGCATTTT	CASSHTGGDQPQHF
-	TRBV11-3	TRBD1	TRBJ2-2	TGTGCCAGCAGCTTTCAGGGGGCGGGAACCGGGGAGCTGTTTTTT	CASSFQGAGTGELFF
-	TRBV7-9	-	TRBJ2-7	TGTGCCAGCAGCTTAGCTAACGGCGGCGAGCAGTACTTC	CASSLANGGEQYF
-	TRBV9	TRBD1	TRBJ2-3	TGTGCCAGCAGCGTAGCTAAAGGCAGGGGGATTAGCACAGATACGCAGTATTTT	CASSVAKGRGISTDTQYF
-	TRBV20-1	-	TRBJ2-1	TGCAGTGCTAGAGGGCCCAATGAGCAGTTCTTC	CSARGPNEQFF
-	TRBV5-1	-	TRBJ2-5	TGCGCCAGCGAGCGGCGGGGCGGACTGCAAGAGACCCAGTACTTC	CASERRGGLQETQYF
-	TRBV11-2	TRBD2	TRBJ2-5	TGTGCCAGCAGCTTGGGTCTAGCGGGAGGGCCCAAGAAGACCCAGTACTTC	CASSLGLAGGPKKTQYF
-	TRBV2	-	TRBJ1-2	TGTGCCAGCAGCACGACGGGAAACTATGGCTACACCTTC	CASSTTGNYGYTF
-	TRBV5-5	-	TRBJ1-3	TGTGCCAGCAGCTTCTCCTCTGGAAACACCATATATTTT	CASSFSSGNTIYF
-	TRBV6-4	TRBD2	TRBJ2-1	TGTGCCAGCAGCCTAATAGCGGGACTAGCTGGTGAGCAGTTCTTC	CASSLIAGLAGEQFF
-	TRBV7-9	-	TRBJ1-1	TGTGCCAGCAGCCGGAACACTGAAGCTTTCTTT	CASSRNTEAFF
-	TRBV3-1/TRBV3-2	-	TRBJ2-1	TGTGCCAGCAGCCAGAAGGACAGTTTGAATGAGCAGTTCTTC	CASSQKDSLNEQFF
once	TRBV19	-	TRBJ1-1	TGTGCCAGTAGTTACAGGAGACTGAACACTGAAGCTTTCTTT	CASSYRRLNTEAFF
-	TRBV6-1	-	TRBJ1-1	TGTGCCAGCAGTGAACCGGGTCGCGACACTGAAGCTTTCTTT	CASSEPGRDTEAFF
-	TRBV12-5	-	TRBJ1-5	TGTGCTAGTGGTTTGGTACCCCCAGGGCTGGGGGGTAATCAGCCCCAGCATTTT	CASGLVPPGLGGNQPQHF
few	TRBV10-3	-	TRBJ1-2	TGTGCCATCAGTGACGGGACAAGGAACTATGGCTACACCTTC	CAISDGTRNYGYTF
few	TRBV18	TRBD1	TRBJ2-7	TGTGCCAGCTCACCAAGTACAGGGGCCTACGAGCAGTACTTC	CASSPSTGAYEQYF
once	TRBV5-1	-	TRBJ1-1	TGCGCCAGCAGCGACCAGGGGAACACTGAAGCTTTCTTT	CASSDQGNTEAFF
-	TRBV11-3	TRBD2	TRBJ2-1	TGTGCCAGCAGCTCCGGGACTAGCGAATACAATGAGCAGTTCTTC	CASSSGTSEYNEQFF
once	TRBV30	-	TRBJ1-5	TGTGCCTGTACTACAGGGTACGGTCAGCCCCAGCATTTT	CACTTGYGQPQHF
-	TRBV27	TRBD2	TRBJ2-7	TGTGCCAGCACCTCCCTTGGGCGGGGGGGTGACTACGAGCAGTACTTC	CASTSLGRGGDYEQYF
-	TRBV6-5	TRBD2	TRBJ2-7	TGTGCCAGCTCCATAGCGGGGGTCGAGCAGTACTTC	CASSIAGVEQYF
-	TRBV3-1/TRBV3-2	TRBD1	TRBJ2-3	TGTGCCAGCAGGTTTCAGGGGGCTGGGACAGATACGCAGTATTTT	CASRFQGAGTDTQYF
-	TRBV6-5	TRBD1	TRBJ2-7	TGTGCCAGCATCCACGGGACAGGGGGTATAGAGCAGTACTTC	CASIHGTGGIEQYF
-	TRBV6-5	TRBD2	TRBJ2-1	TGTGCCAGCAGTTACGGCGGGAGCAGATACAATGAGCAGTTCTTC	CASSYGGSRYNEQFF
-	TRBV4-2	-	TRBJ2-1	TGTGCCAGCAGCCAAGAAGCCCCCAGGGGTAACTACAATGAGCAGTTCTTC	CASSQEAPRGNYNEQFF
-	TRBV10-3	TRBD2	TRBJ2-1	TGTGCCATCAGTGAGTCGAGTGGCAGGACTAGCGTTTACAATGAGCAGTTCTTC	CAISESSGRTSVYNEQFF
once	TRBV7-2	TRBD2	TRBJ2-2	TGTGCCAGCAGCTTGGGACTAGCTCTCACCGGGGAGCTGTTTTTT	CASSLGLALTGELFF
-	TRBV28	TRBD2	TRBJ2-3	TGTGCCAGCAGTTTTGATACTAGCGCGAGAAATACGCAGTATTTT	CASSFDTSARNTQYF
-	TRBV28	TRBD2	TRBJ2-7	TGTGCCAGCAGTGTACCGGGACTAGCGGGTCGTGAGCAGTACTTC	CASSVPGLAGREQYF
-	TRBV5-1	-	TRBJ2-7	TGCGCCAGCAGCTTGGATGGGGGCGGTGGAAGGGAGCAGTACTTC	CASSLDGGGGREQYF
-	TRBV7-2	-	TRBJ2-7	TGTGCCAGCAGCTACTCCGGGACTCCCACCTACGAGCAGTACTTC	CASSYSGTPTYEQYF
-	TRBV6-5	TRBD1	TRBJ2-7	TGTGCCAGCAGTTACCCCGGGACAGGAGATACGTACTTC	CASSYPGTGDTYF
-	TRBV2	-	TRBJ2-3	TGTGCCATCCGGGACTCCTTATTTGATACGCAGTATTTT	CAIRDSLFDTQYF
few	TRBV2	TRBD1	TRBJ2-5	TGTGCCAGCAGACAACAGGGGTGGGAGACCCAGTACTTC	CASRQQGWETQYF
-	TRBV19	-	TRBJ1-1	TGTGCCAGTGGGAACAGGGTTAGGTACACTGAAGCTTTCTTT	CASGNRVRYTEAFF
-	TRBV7-2	-	TRBJ1-2	TGTGCCAGCAGCTTAGTAGCCTACGCCCTCACGGGCTATGGCTACACCTTC	CASSLVAYALTGYGYTF